This T cell receptor (beta chain) was profiled in a study of CD8+ T cells in alopecia areata. This clone was picked up a small number of times. Treatment reported: oral pan-JAK inhibitor, 5-10 mg twice daily. Sequencing used cDNA as its template, made by extracting RNA and reverse transcribing it. Measured with immunoSEQ multiplex PCR; TCRdb has only the in-frame clones, and not every one. This sample yields about 280,000 clones, of which roughly 50% are seen a single time; around 1.7% belongs to the top ten. J gave up 3 bases and V 5 bases, and 2 bases lay outside the gene matches. Germline CDR1 SGHTA, CDR2 FQGTGA. The length of the CDR3 is 13 residues.

This specimen consisted of CD4+ T cells sorted from blood, obtained at week 24, from a patient treated with tofacitinib. The receptor was derived from a human donor with alopecia areata. This chain uses TRBV7-3 with TRBJ1-2; 8 bases align to TRBD1. The CDR3 DNA is TGTGCCAGCAGCCCGGACAGGGACTATGGCTACACCTTC. Translated, it gives CASSPDRDYGYTF.